Sequencing of this TCR beta chain was carried out in a study of T cell responses to AZD1222 COVID-19 vaccine. As concerns this clone: Antigen specificity is unknown.

The assay was immunoSEQ multiplex PCR, and TCRdb's table has in-frame clones only and misses some. Of around 120,000 clones listed, approximately 85% are singletons. Study-level findings and limits: Repertoires were sampled only after the peak T cell response.

The CDR3 sequence is 12 residues long. CDR1 and CDR2 from the germline V gene are MNHNY and SVGAGI (reference sequence). With 8 bases removed from V and 3 bases from J, the gap between germline ends came to 7 bases. The sequence was obtained from an adult in good health. The rearrangement uses TRBV6-6 and TRBJ1-4; no clear D. This material consisted of peripheral blood, taken on day 0 of AZD1222 vaccination. CDR3 loop: CASARPNEKLFF. CDR3 DNA: TGTGCCAGCGCCCGGCCTAATGAAAAACTGTTTTTT.